These T cell receptor beta chains were read from a single sample in a study of cytomegalovirus exposure and HLA in healthy donors. The assay was immunoSEQ multiplex PCR, and TCRdb's table has in-frame clones only and misses some. The table gives 200,000 or so clones; the top ten clones make up 0.65% to 0.75% of it. Material for sequencing was PBMCs. The receptors stem from a boy between 5 and 17 years old in good health and CMV-seronegative. The CDR3 runs from the conserved cysteine through the conserved F or W. D genes are given only for firm matches.

v_gene: TRBV27; j_gene: TRBJ2-2; d_gene: .; len: 13; CDR3nt: TGTGCCAGCAGTTTACATAGAGCCGGGGAGCTGTTTTTT; CDR3aa: CASSLHRAGELFF
v_gene: TRBV9; j_gene: TRBJ2-3; d_gene: TRBD2; len: 15; CDR3nt: TGTGCCAGCAGCGTAGAGACTAGCGGGGTGTATACGCAGTATTTT; CDR3aa: CASSVETSGVYTQYF
v_gene: TRBV19; j_gene: TRBJ1-5; d_gene: .; len: 15; CDR3nt: TGTGCCAGTAGCTTTTTCAGGGATGGCAATCAGCCCCAGCATTTT; CDR3aa: CASSFFRDGNQPQHF
v_gene: TRBV11-2; j_gene: TRBJ1-6; d_gene: .; len: 16; CDR3nt: TGTGCCAGCAGCTTAGAGCCCGTCTCTCGGGTTTCACCCCTCCACTTT; CDR3aa: CASSLEPVSRVSPLHF
v_gene: TRBV6-1; j_gene: TRBJ1-2; d_gene: TRBD1; len: 14; CDR3nt: TGTGCCAGCAGAGGACAGGGCCCGTTCTATGGCTACACCTTC; CDR3aa: CASRGQGPFYGYTF
v_gene: TRBV5-1; j_gene: TRBJ1-2; d_gene: .; len: 15; CDR3nt: TGCGCCAGCAGCTTATTAGCGAGGGGGACGGATGGCTACACCTTC; CDR3aa: CASSLLARGTDGYTF
v_gene: TRBV7-6; j_gene: TRBJ2-2; d_gene: .; len: 17; CDR3nt: TGTGCCAGCAGCTTAAGGGACACGCGCCTAGGAACCGGGGAGCTGTTTTTT; CDR3aa: CASSLRDTRLGTGELFF
v_gene: TRBV9; j_gene: TRBJ2-5; d_gene: TRBD2; len: 12; CDR3nt: TGTGCCAGCAGGGTAGCGGGAGAGACCCAGTACTTC; CDR3aa: CASRVAGETQYF
v_gene: TRBV6-1; j_gene: TRBJ1-5; d_gene: TRBD1; len: 13; CDR3nt: TGTGCCAGCCTTACAGGGGGAAATCAGCCCCAGCATTTT; CDR3aa: CASLTGGNQPQHF
v_gene: TRBV9; j_gene: TRBJ1-5; d_gene: TRBD1; len: 14; CDR3nt: TGTGCCAGCAGCGTAGGGGACAGTGACACGAAACAGCATTTT; CDR3aa: CASSVGDSDTKQHF
v_gene: TRBV5-1; j_gene: TRBJ2-7; d_gene: TRBD2; len: 19; CDR3nt: TGCGCCAGCACCCTGTCAAGCGGGGCCCTACCCCTCCTTTCCTACGAGCAGTACTTC; CDR3aa: CASTLSSGALPLLSYEQYF
v_gene: TRBV7-2; j_gene: TRBJ1-1; d_gene: .; len: 13; CDR3nt: TGTGCCAGCAGCTTAATAGTTTCGGCTGAAGCTTTCTTT; CDR3aa: CASSLIVSAEAFF
v_gene: TRBV4-3; j_gene: TRBJ2-7; d_gene: TRBD2; len: 14; CDR3nt: TGCGCCAGCAGCCAGGACACGGGGGGGAGGGAGCAGTACTTC; CDR3aa: CASSQDTGGREQYF
v_gene: TRBV4-1; j_gene: TRBJ2-2; d_gene: .; len: 13; CDR3nt: TGCGCCAGCAGCCAAGCTCCCCCCGGGGAGCTGTTTTTT; CDR3aa: CASSQAPPGELFF
v_gene: TRBV2; j_gene: TRBJ2-7; d_gene: .; len: 16; CDR3nt: TGTGCCAGCAGTGGTTTTTATATTCTCCCGGCCTACGAGCAGTACTTC; CDR3aa: CASSGFYILPAYEQYF
v_gene: TRBV4-3; j_gene: TRBJ2-7; d_gene: .; len: 15; CDR3nt: TGCGCCAGCAGCCAAGTTTTAGGGACAACCTACGAGCAGTACTTC; CDR3aa: CASSQVLGTTYEQYF
v_gene: TRBV15; j_gene: TRBJ1-4; d_gene: .; len: 12; CDR3nt: TGTGCCACCAGCAGAGGTGAGGGAAAACTGTTTTTT; CDR3aa: CATSRGEGKLFF
v_gene: TRBV18; j_gene: TRBJ2-7; d_gene: TRBD1; len: 13; CDR3nt: TGTGCCAACTCCCAGGGGGACTCCTACGAGCAGTACTTC; CDR3aa: CANSQGDSYEQYF
v_gene: TRBV7-8; j_gene: TRBJ1-5; d_gene: TRBD1; len: 19; CDR3nt: TGTGCCAGCAGCCTAACGAGACCCCCCCAACACAGGGGGCAGGAGCCCCAGCATTTT; CDR3aa: CASSLTRPPQHRGQEPQHF
v_gene: TRBV11-3; j_gene: TRBJ2-5; d_gene: .; len: 13; CDR3nt: TGTGCCAGCAGCCCAGGCGGGGAAGAGACCCAGTACTTC; CDR3aa: CASSPGGEETQYF
v_gene: TRBV7-9; j_gene: TRBJ2-2; d_gene: .; len: 13; CDR3nt: TGTGCCAGCAGCTTGGGCACGGCCGGGGAGCTGTTTTTT; CDR3aa: CASSLGTAGELFF
v_gene: TRBV30; j_gene: TRBJ2-3; d_gene: .; len: 15; CDR3nt: TGTGCCTGGAGTAGTCGGTCGCGTTGGACAGATACGCAGTATTTT; CDR3aa: CAWSSRSRWTDTQYF
v_gene: TRBV7-3; j_gene: TRBJ2-3; d_gene: .; len: 13; CDR3nt: TGTGCCAGCAGCTTAATGGCCACAGATACGCAGTATTTT; CDR3aa: CASSLMATDTQYF
v_gene: TRBV7-9; j_gene: TRBJ1-5; d_gene: TRBD1; len: 14; CDR3nt: TGTGCCAGCAGCGGGACAGGGGCGAGACAGCCCCAGCATTTT; CDR3aa: CASSGTGARQPQHF
v_gene: TRBV19; j_gene: TRBJ1-5; d_gene: TRBD1; len: 19; CDR3nt: TGTGCCAGTAGTACAGGAGACAGGGGTGGTACTAGGAGCAATCAGCCCCAGCATTTT; CDR3aa: CASSTGDRGGTRSNQPQHF
v_gene: TRBV19; j_gene: TRBJ1-5; d_gene: .; len: 14; CDR3nt: TGTGCCAGTAGTATATCACACCGCAATCAGCCCCAGCATTTT; CDR3aa: CASSISHRNQPQHF
v_gene: TRBV6-5; j_gene: TRBJ2-3; d_gene: TRBD1; len: 15; CDR3nt: TGTGCCAGCCGCACCGGGACAGGGAGGACAGATACGCAGTATTTT; CDR3aa: CASRTGTGRTDTQYF
v_gene: TRBV18; j_gene: TRBJ1-1; d_gene: .; len: 12; CDR3nt: TGTGCCAGCTCACCACTAGGGGGTGAAGCTTTCTTT; CDR3aa: CASSPLGGEAFF
v_gene: TRBV30; j_gene: TRBJ1-2; d_gene: .; len: 13; CDR3nt: TGTGCCTGGAGTGCAGGGGCTATTTATGGCTACACCTTC; CDR3aa: CAWSAGAIYGYTF
v_gene: TRBV4-1; j_gene: TRBJ2-7; d_gene: TRBD1; len: 16; CDR3nt: TGCGCCAGCAGCCAAACACCCGGGACAGGGGGCTACGAGCAGTACTTC; CDR3aa: CASSQTPGTGGYEQYF
v_gene: TRBV7-9; j_gene: TRBJ2-7; d_gene: TRBD1; len: 15; CDR3nt: TGTGCCAGCAGCCCCCGACAGGGGAGCTCCTACGAGCAGTACTTC; CDR3aa: CASSPRQGSSYEQYF
v_gene: TRBV5-5; j_gene: TRBJ2-7; d_gene: .; len: 16; CDR3nt: TGTGCCAGCAGCCCTCCCATGGGGAGGAGGTCCTACGAGCAGTACTTC; CDR3aa: CASSPPMGRRSYEQYF
v_gene: TRBV5-4; j_gene: TRBJ1-1; d_gene: .; len: 16; CDR3nt: TGTGCCAGCAGTTACGTGCCCCAGATTCGGGACACTGAAGCTTTCTTT; CDR3aa: CASSYVPQIRDTEAFF
v_gene: TRBV15; j_gene: TRBJ1-4; d_gene: .; len: 13; CDR3nt: TGTGCCACCAGCAAGGGGCAGGATGAAAAACTGTTTTTT; CDR3aa: CATSKGQDEKLFF
v_gene: TRBV11-1; j_gene: TRBJ2-7; d_gene: TRBD1; len: 13; CDR3nt: TGTGCCAGCAGCGCCTCGACAGGGGACGAGCAGTACTTC; CDR3aa: CASSASTGDEQYF
v_gene: TRBV7-6; j_gene: TRBJ2-3; d_gene: TRBD2; len: 15; CDR3nt: TGTGCCAGCAGCGTAGGGACTAGCGGGGGGGATACGCAGTATTTT; CDR3aa: CASSVGTSGGDTQYF
v_gene: TRBV5-1; j_gene: TRBJ2-6; d_gene: TRBD1; len: 16; CDR3nt: TGCGCCAGCAGCACGGACAGGGGGCGCGGGGCCAACGTCCTGACTTTC; CDR3aa: CASSTDRGRGANVLTF
v_gene: TRBV30; j_gene: TRBJ1-5; d_gene: TRBD1; len: 18; CDR3nt: TGTGCCTGGAGTCCTCCCGGGAGGGACAGGGGCGGGAATCAGCCCCAGCATTTT; CDR3aa: CAWSPPGRDRGGNQPQHF
v_gene: TRBV4-1; j_gene: TRBJ2-2; d_gene: .; len: 12; CDR3nt: TGCGCCAGCAGCCAAGGGAGCCGGGAGCTGTTTTTT; CDR3aa: CASSQGSRELFF
v_gene: TRBV7-9; j_gene: TRBJ2-1; d_gene: TRBD2; len: 16; CDR3nt: TGTGCCAGCAGCTTAGCTAAGCGGGGGGCCGGGAATGAGCAGTTCTTC; CDR3aa: CASSLAKRGAGNEQFF
v_gene: TRBV6-1; j_gene: TRBJ1-5; d_gene: .; len: 16; CDR3nt: TGTGCCAGCAGTGAAGTATCGGGACTGGGCAATCAGCCCCAGCATTTT; CDR3aa: CASSEVSGLGNQPQHF
v_gene: TRBV7-9; j_gene: TRBJ2-3; d_gene: TRBD2; len: 15; CDR3nt: TGTGCCAGCAGCCCACGACTAGCGCCCACAGATACGCAGTATTTT; CDR3aa: CASSPRLAPTDTQYF
v_gene: TRBV7-2; j_gene: TRBJ1-1; d_gene: .; len: 13; CDR3nt: TGTGCCAGCAGCTTAACCGGGAACACTGAAGCTTTCTTT; CDR3aa: CASSLTGNTEAFF